Here is one T cell receptor (beta chain) with its context. The data belong to a study of blood T cell repertoires in COVID-19. There are 17 residues in the CDR3. From germline, CDR1 is KGHSH and CDR2 LQKENI. With 1 base clipped from V and 3 bases from J, the junction kept 8 bases outside the gene matches. Sequenced by immunoSEQ multiplex PCR; TCRdb stores in-frame clones only, minus some. The top ten clones hold over 10% of a sample with under 300,000 clones, approximately 85% of them seen once. The sequenced sample consisted of peripheral blood. The source of this sequence is a woman aged 55-69 years with active or convalescent COVID-19. This chain links TRBV18 with TRBJ2-2; 7 bases match TRBD1. CDR3 loop: CASSPRSGQSYTGELFF. DNA of the CDR3: TGTGCCAGCTCACCACGATCGGGACAGTCCTACACCGGGGAGCTGTTTTTT.